This T cell receptor beta chain was identified during a study of cytomegalovirus exposure and HLA in healthy donors. Study-level points and caveats: Productive status was seen about 90% or about 30% of the time for most TCR beta V segments in an earlier analysis. In a later analysis, TCR association rates varied by HLA locus: DRB1 most, HLA-C fewest. The study had only CMV serostatus as immune exposure information.

PCR employed 60 Vbeta and 13 Jbeta primers. Some clones are missing from TCRdb's copy, which holds only in-frame ones; the method was immunoSEQ multiplex PCR. The sample lists some 150,000 clones, about 82% occurring once. Details on this clone: Antigen: not known.

Though nominally healthy at sampling, donors likely had unrecorded immune exposures. The TCR was taken from a female donor in good health and CMV-seropositive. The sample taken for sequencing was PBMCs.

DNA for the CDR3: TGTGCCACCAGCAGAGATCGACAGGGGTATGAAGCTTTCTTT. Its translation: CATSRDRQGYEAFF. The chain combines TRBV15 with TRBJ1-1, with 8 bases fitting TRBD1. The CDR3 runs to 14 residues. V was clipped by 0 bases and J by 7 bases; unmatched bases: 4. Germline values: CDR1 LNHNV, CDR2 YYDKDF (reference sequence).